This entry lists 11 T cell receptor beta chains sequenced from one sample in a study of T cell responses to AZD1222 COVID-19 vaccine. Clones were sequenced by immunoSEQ multiplex PCR, and TCRdb holds only the in-frame ones, with some missing. The table records about 140,000 clones, roughly 90% of them present only once. This specimen was peripheral blood, taken on day 0 of AZD1222 vaccination. These receptors all stem from an adult in good health.

The chain couples TRBV19 to TRBJ1-2; the match to TRBD1 covers 8 bases. Germline V gene sequence: CDR1 LNHDA, CDR2 SQIVND (reference sequence). CDR3 length: 15 amino acids. The V gene end was trimmed by 6 bases and the J gene end by 1 base; junction bases not matched to a gene: 7. The chain's CDR3 is CASRERTGFNYGYTF. The CDR3 region has the DNA TGTGCCAGTAGGGAAAGGACAGGGTTTAACTATGGCTACACCTTC.

The genes are TRBV13 and TRBJ1-2; 7 bases match TRBD1. The CDR3 runs to 14 residues. Trimming took 1 base from V and 3 from J; bases not matched to a gene: 2. In germline, CDR1 is PRHDT, CDR2 FYEKMQ (reference sequence). The CDR3 reads CASSLEGADYGYTF. CDR3 DNA: TGTGCCAGCAGCTTAGAGGGGGCGGACTATGGCTACACCTTC.

The chain employs TRBV27 and TRBJ2-3; TRBD2 matches at 7 bases. Germline V gene sequence: CDR1 MNHEY, CDR2 SMNVEV (reference sequence). This CDR3 comprises 15 residues. Trimming took 2 bases from V and 9 from J; bases not matched to a gene: 11. The CDR3 here is CASSLAGLGGTTQYF. The CDR3 DNA follows: TGTGCCAGCAGTTTAGCGGGATTGGGAGGGACGACGCAGTATTTT.

This clone was counted a few times. The chain links TRBV7-8 to TRBJ2-7, with TRBD2 matching 10 bases. The CDR3 contains 16 residues. CDR1 is SGHVS and CDR2 is FQNEAQ in the germline V gene. V trimming: 4 bases; J trimming: 7 bases; junction bases outside the gene matches: 13. CDR3 amino acids: CASSSDTSGVSREQYF. The CDR3 DNA reads TGTGCCAGCAGCTCCGATACTAGCGGGGTATCTCGTGAGCAGTACTTC.

This chain's CDR3 is CASSSARRGSGNTEAFF. The CDR3 DNA sequence: TGCGCCAGCAGCTCAGCCCGGCGGGGATCGGGGAACACTGAAGCTTTCTTT. This chain uses TRBV5-1 with TRBJ1-1; the D is unclear. Trimming removed 3 bases at V and 1 base at J, with 19 bases between. The CDR3 sequence is 17 residues long. Germline values: CDR1 SGHRS, CDR2 YFSETQ. The full variable domain, its missing parts supplied by reference TRBV5-1 and TRBJ1-1, is KAGVTQTPRYLIKTRGQQVTLSCSPISGHRSVSWYQQTPGQGLQFLFEYFSETQRNKGNFPGRFSGRQFSNSRSEMNVSTLELGDSALYLCASSSARRGSGNTEAFFGQGTRLTVV.

This clone showed up just once. This chain connects TRBV18 to TRBJ2-5; TRBD1 aligns across 8 bases. The germline gives CDR1 KGHSH, CDR2 LQKENI. The CDR3 has 15 residues. V was clipped by 3 bases and J by 5 bases; unmatched bases: 8. CDR3 sequence reads: CASSPGQVERETQYF. As DNA, the CDR3 is TGTGCCAGCTCACCGGGACAGGTAGAAAGGGAGACCCAGTACTTC. The full variable domain, its missing parts supplied by reference TRBV18 and TRBJ2-5, is NAGVMQNPRHLVRRRGQEARLRCSPMKGHSHVYWYRQLPEEGLKFMVYLQKENIIDESGMPKERFSAEFPKEGPSILRIQQVVRGDSAAYFCASSPGQVERETQYFGPGTRLLVL.

V and J are TRBV5-6 and TRBJ2-7; D is perhaps TRBD1 (7 bases). V lost 3 bases and J 1 base, leaving 14 bases between the germline ends. CDR3 length: 15 amino acids. Germline assignment: CDR1 SGHDT and CDR2 YYEEEE. CDR3 loop: CASSWRDSGSYEQYF. As DNA, the CDR3 is TGTGCCAGCAGCTGGAGGGACAGCGGATCCTACGAGCAGTACTTC.

CDR3 coding DNA: TGCGCCAGCAGCCAAGATTTTAGGACTAGCGGGAGGATCGAGCAGTACTTC. Amino acids: CASSQDFRTSGRIEQYF. This chain connects TRBV4-3 to TRBJ2-7; TRBD2 matches at 14 bases. The J segment lost 6 bases and the V segment lost 0 bases, leaving 7 bases of the junction unmatched. Germline values: CDR1 LGHNA, CDR2 YSLEER. CDR3 length equals 17 residues.

The chain employs TRBV3-1 (or the pseudogene TRBV3-2) and TRBJ1-1; tentative D call: TRBD1 (5 bases). Germline V CDR1 and CDR2: LGHDT, YNNKEL (reference sequence). The length of the CDR3 is 15 residues. Trimming cost V 0 bases and J 3 bases, with 11 bases left between them. In DNA form, the CDR3 reads TGTGCCAGCAGCCAAGATGGTTCAGGGTACACTGAAGCTTTCTTT. Its protein product is CASSQDGSGYTEAFF.

The rearrangement joins TRBV11-2 to TRBJ2-2, with 10 nucleotides matching TRBD2. This CDR3 spans 19 amino acids. J was trimmed by 4 bases and V by 2 bases; bases with no gene match: 13. Germline values: CDR1 SGHAT, CDR2 FQNNGV. CDR3 sequence (DNA): TGTGCCAGCAGCTTAATCCTAGCGGGGGAGCTAGTTGGCACCGGGGAGCTGTTTTTT. This codes for CASSLILAGELVGTGELFF.

The V call is TRBV27, the J call TRBJ2-1, with unresolved D. The CDR3 consists of 14 residues. Germline lookup yields CDR1 MNHEY and CDR2 SMNVEV (reference sequence). V was pared by 8 bases and J by 4 bases, with 15 bases between. The CDR3, as DNA: TGTGCCAGCGGTGAAAACGGGCTTTACAATGAGCAGTTCTTC. Protein: CASGENGLYNEQFF.